One and the same sample provided the 21 T cell receptor beta chains below, sequenced in a study of Graves' ophthalmopathy and Graves' hyperthyroidism. The sequenced template was RNA, covering the TCR beta CDR3 region. Second-round multiplex PCR came after first-round RT-PCR with HTBI primers. TCRdb re-derived calls from the multiplex PCR reads in MiXCR, one entry per CDR3 protein. Of about 400,000 distinct CDR3 sequences listed, 18% are singletons. Specimen: peripheral blood. Receptors originate from a woman under 30 with Graves' ophthalmopathy.

There are many counts of this clonotype. This chain connects TRBV7-2 to TRBJ2-7; no clear D gene. The CDR3 runs to 14 residues. Germline CDR1 SGHTA, CDR2 FQGNSA. Deletions cut 2 bases from V and 2 bases from J, with 10 bases between. Here the CDR3 DNA reads TGTGCCAGCAGCTTAACCGCCAGGACCTACGAGCAGTACTTC. Its translation: CASSLTARTYEQYF.

This clonotype has at least ten counts. The chain has TRBV5-1 and TRBJ1-1, with 9 positions matching TRBD1. J gave up 3 bases and V 5 bases, and 20 bases lay outside the gene matches. CDR1 and CDR2 from the germline V gene are SGHRS and YFSETQ. This CDR3 is built from 19 residues. CDR3 loop: CASRSDRGGPGAGHTEAFF. For the CDR3, the DNA is TGCGCCAGCAGGTCGGACAGGGGAGGCCCGGGAGCGGGGCACACTGAAGCTTTCTTT. The full variable domain, its missing parts supplied by reference TRBV5-1 and TRBJ1-1, is KAGVTQTPRYLIKTRGQQVTLSCSPISGHRSVSWYQQTPGQGLQFLFEYFSETQRNKGNFPGRFSGRQFSNSRSEMNVSTLELGDSALYLCASRSDRGGPGAGHTEAFFGQGTRLTVV.

In the case of this clonotype: This may come from a read error, since a much larger clone is one base off. The chain uses TRBV6-1 and TRBJ1-2; the match to TRBD1 covers 8 bases. Germline loops: CDR1 MNHNS, CDR2 SASEGT. Germline trimming cut 6 bases from V and 7 bases from J; bases unmatched to any gene: 7. The CDR3 runs to 13 residues. CDR3: CASRLTGALGYTF. As DNA, the CDR3 is TGTGCCAGCAGATTGACAGGGGCCCTTGGCTACACCTTC.

The table lists this clonotype with many counts. V is TRBV7-8 and J is TRBJ2-4; 10 positions match TRBD1. With 4 bases clipped from V and 1 base from J, the junction kept 4 bases outside the gene matches. Germline assignment: CDR1 SGHVS and CDR2 FQNEAQ. The CDR3 is 16 residues long. The CDR3 region is CASSWGGQGAKNIQYF. The CDR3 coding sequence is TGTGCCAGCAGCTGGGGGGGACAGGGGGCCAAAAACATTCAGTACTTC.

This clonotype has a count of ten or more. J is TRBJ1-5 and V is TRBV19, with a weak D call TRBD1 (6 bases). CDR3 size: 16 residues. Germline CDR1 reads LNHDA; CDR2 reads SQIVND (reference sequence). V lost 6 bases and J 4 bases, leaving 19 bases between the germline ends. The CDR3 reads CASRYSLGTPNQPQHF. The DNA of the CDR3 is TGTGCCAGTAGATACTCTCTTGGGACACCTAATCAGCCCCAGCATTTT. Filled out from reference TRBV19 and TRBJ1-5, the complete variable domain reads DGGITQSPKYLFRKEGQNVTLSCEQNLNHDAMYWYRQDPGQGLRLIYYSQIVNDFQKGDIAEGYSVSREKKESFPLTVTSAQKNPTAFYLCASRYSLGTPNQPQHFGDGTRLSIL.

This clonotype has ten or more counts. J is TRBJ1-1 and V is TRBV19; the D is unclear. This CDR3 has 15 amino acids. Germline CDR1 reads LNHDA; CDR2 reads SQIVND (reference sequence). V lost 7 bases, J lost 0 bases, and 15 bases lay in between. CDR3 DNA sequence: TGTGCCAGTATTTTCCGCGGCGGGATGAACACTGAAGCTTTCTTT. Translating gives CASIFRGGMNTEAFF.

This clonotype appeared many times. This sequence joins TRBV20-1 and TRBJ1-2; the match to TRBD1 covers 8 bases. V shed 5 bases and J 7 bases; nucleotides not matched to a gene: 3. Germline V lookup: CDR1 DFQATT, CDR2 SNEGSKA (reference sequence). The CDR3 is made up of 11 amino acids. CDR3 loop: CSAPGQGGYTF. The CDR3 coding sequence is TGCAGTGCTCCCGGACAGGGTGGCTACACCTTC.

This sequence joins TRBV20-1 and TRBJ2-5; unclear D gene. CDR1 DFQATT and CDR2 SNEGSKA come from the germline V gene (reference sequence). The CDR3 extends over 13 amino acids. V shed 0 bases and J shed 5 bases, with 10 bases lying between them. CDR3 residues: CSARDGAWETQYF. In nucleotides, the CDR3 is TGCAGTGCTAGAGATGGAGCGTGGGAGACCCAGTACTTC.

Ten or more counts support this clonotype. The chain recombines TRBV5-1 with TRBJ1-2; 10 bases match TRBD1. The J segment lost 9 bases and the V segment lost 6 bases, leaving 14 bases of the junction unmatched. The germline CDR1 and CDR2 sequences are SGHRS and YFSETQ. The CDR3 runs to 15 residues. The CDR3 DNA is TGCGCCAGCAACGACCTCCGGGACAGGGGAAGTCGCTACACCTTC. Translating it yields CASNDLRDRGSRYTF.

This clonotype was picked up a small number of times. One end of the junction fails to match germline, which may point to a read error. The chain couples TRBV7-2 to TRBJ2-4, with D possibly matching TRBD1 (5 bases). The CDR3 runs 12 residues. Germline V gene sequence: CDR1 SGHTA, CDR2 FQGNSA. The CDR3, as DNA: TGTGCCAGCAGCTCCCGGGCGAAGGGGTGGCTCTTC. This gives the protein CASSSRAKGWLF.

This clonotype was detected many times. The chain joins TRBV6-2 or TRBV6-3 to TRBJ2-1; tentatively, D is TRBD2 (6 bases). Trimming removed 2 bases from V and 0 bases from J, with 14 bases in between. CDR1 is MNHEY, CDR2 SVGEGT, per germline. The CDR3 runs 17 residues. CDR3 region: CASSYLGLDLSYNEQFF. The DNA for the CDR3 is TGTGCCAGCAGTTACCTGGGACTCGATCTCTCCTACAATGAGCAGTTCTTC.

The V and J genes are TRBV5-1 and TRBJ1-1; D gene unclear. This CDR3 has 12 amino acids. V dropped 4 bases and J dropped 6 bases, with 10 bases sitting between them. Germline V gene data show CDR1 as SGHRS and CDR2 as YFSETQ. CDR3 bases: TGCGCCAGCAGCACTCAGGAGGCTGAAGCTTTCTTT. This codes for CASSTQEAEAFF.

This clonotype was found many times. The chain carries TRBV24-1 and TRBJ1-2; 10 bases are shared with TRBD1. Looked up from germline, CDR1 is KGHDR and CDR2 is SFDVKD. Losses at the gene ends were 4 bases for V and 6 bases for J; bases not matched to a gene: 4. This CDR3 is 14 amino acids long. The CDR3 region has the DNA TGTGCCACCAGTGAATCCGGGACAGGGGATGGCTACACCTTC. As protein: CATSESGTGDGYTF.

The table lists this clonotype with a few counts. The CDR3 DNA reads as TGTGCCAGCAGCTTAGACAGGGGTAGCGGTTCCTACGAGCAGTACTTC. Translating it yields CASSLDRGSGSYEQYF. This chain links TRBV7-6 with TRBJ2-7; the D gene is possibly TRBD1 (7 bases). Between the trimmed V and J ends, which lost 1 base and 1 base, there was a span of 14 bases. The length of the CDR3 is 16 residues. Germline loops: CDR1 SGHVS, CDR2 FNYEAQ.

There are many counts of this clonotype. The chain is built from TRBV11-2 and TRBJ2-7; 14 bases fit TRBD2. The CDR3 loop spans 18 amino acids. Germline assignment: CDR1 SGHAT and CDR2 FQNNGV. V shed 3 bases and J 2 bases; nucleotides not matched to a gene: 9. CDR3 sequence (DNA): TGTGCCAGCAGCTTGGGACTAGCGGGAGAAGCCGTGACCTACGAGCAGTACTTC. Translating gives CASSLGLAGEAVTYEQYF. The variable domain in full, completed from reference TRBV11-2 and TRBJ2-7, reads EAGVAQSPRYKIIEKRQSVAFWCNPISGHATLYWYQQILGQGPKLLIQFQNNGVVDDSQLPKDRFSAERLKGVDSTLKIQPAKLEDSAVYLCASSLGLAGEAVTYEQYFGPGTRLTVT.

This clonotype was found a few times. The gene calls are TRBV11-3 and TRBJ2-6; either TRBD1 or TRBD2 may fit D (5 bases each). Trimming removed 4 bases at V and 0 bases at J, with 19 bases between. The CDR3 has 19 amino acids. CDR1 is SGHNT, CDR2 YENEEA, per germline. DNA of the CDR3: TGTGCCAGCAGCTCCCCCACCGGGACGGCGAGCTCTGGGGCCAACGTCCTGACTTTC. Translated: CASSSPTGTASSGANVLTF. Full variable domain (rest looked up from reference TRBV11-3 and TRBJ2-6): EAGVVQSPRYKIIEKKQPVAFWCNPISGHNTLYWYLQNLGQGPELLIRYENEEAVDDSQLPKDRFSAERLKGVDSTLKIQPAELGDSAVYLCASSSPTGTASSGANVLTFGAGSRLTVL.

Note on this clonotype: A much more abundant neighbour one base away suggests this may be a read error. This chain connects TRBV15 to TRBJ2-2; D is perhaps TRBD2 (6 bases). The CDR3 sequence is 17 residues long. Germline CDR1 and CDR2: LNHNV and YYDKDF (reference sequence). Trimming removed 3 bases from V and 2 bases from J, with 16 bases in between. Here the CDR3 DNA reads TGTGCCACCAGCAGGGGCCTGGGGCGGGACAACACCGGGGAGCTGTTTTTT. Translated, it gives CATSRGLGRDNTGELFF.

Ten or more counts support this clonotype. This chain connects TRBV27 to TRBJ1-1; D unresolved. Germline V gene sequence: CDR1 MNHEY, CDR2 SMNVEV (reference sequence). The CDR3 is 15 residues long. The V and J ends lost 5 bases and 3 bases respectively, with 16 bases between them. The CDR3: CASSPGGMEDTEAFF. CDR3 in DNA: TGTGCCAGCAGTCCCGGTGGCATGGAGGACACTGAAGCTTTCTTT.

This clonotype was recorded at least ten times. The DNA for the CDR3 is TGTGCCACCAGAGAGACACAATGGGACTACGAGCAGTACTTC. This translates into CATRETQWDYEQYF. This sequence joins TRBV10-3 and TRBJ2-7, with D uncertain. Trimming removed 10 bases from V and 3 bases from J, with 19 bases in between. Germline V CDR1 and CDR2: ENHRY, SYGVKD. The CDR3 is 14 amino acids.

This clonotype was found many times. The chain joins TRBV19 to TRBJ1-1; D not certain. Germline CDR1 LNHDA, CDR2 SQIVND (reference sequence). This CDR3 is 15 amino acids long. Trimming shortened V by 5 bases and J by 1 base, and 14 bases separated the two germline ends. The DNA for the CDR3 is TGTGCCAGTAGTTACAGAAAACCTGGGAACACTGAAGCTTTCTTT. Its translation is CASSYRKPGNTEAFF. The complete variable domain, with remaining parts taken from reference TRBV19 and TRBJ1-1, reads DGGITQSPKYLFRKEGQNVTLSCEQNLNHDAMYWYRQDPGQGLRLIYYSQIVNDFQKGDIAEGYSVSREKKESFPLTVTSAQKNPTAFYLCASSYRKPGNTEAFFGQGTRLTVV.

This chain uses TRBV20-1 with TRBJ1-5; 7 bases align to TRBD1. This CDR3 is 11 amino acids long. After removal of 6 bases from V and 7 bases from J, the junction contained 3 bases not matched to a gene. CDR1 and CDR2 from the germline V gene are DFQATT and SNEGSKA (reference sequence). CDR3 DNA sequence: TGCAGTGCAACACAGGGGCAGCCCCAGCATTTT. Translating it yields CSATQGQPQHF.